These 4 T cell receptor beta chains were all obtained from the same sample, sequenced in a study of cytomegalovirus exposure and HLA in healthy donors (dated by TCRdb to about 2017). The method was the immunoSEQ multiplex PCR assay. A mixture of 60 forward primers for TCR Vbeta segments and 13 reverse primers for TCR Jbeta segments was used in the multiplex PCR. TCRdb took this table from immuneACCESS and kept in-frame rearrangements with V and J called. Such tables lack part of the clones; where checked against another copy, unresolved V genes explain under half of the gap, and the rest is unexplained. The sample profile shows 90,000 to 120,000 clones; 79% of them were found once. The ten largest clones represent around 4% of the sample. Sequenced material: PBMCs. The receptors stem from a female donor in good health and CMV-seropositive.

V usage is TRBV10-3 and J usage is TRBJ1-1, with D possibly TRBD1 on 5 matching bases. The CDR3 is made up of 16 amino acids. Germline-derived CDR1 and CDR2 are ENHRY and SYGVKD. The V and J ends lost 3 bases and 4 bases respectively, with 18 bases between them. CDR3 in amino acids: CAISEVRRGRITEAFF. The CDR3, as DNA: TGTGCCATCAGTGAAGTTAGGAGGGGCAGGATCACTGAAGCTTTCTTT.

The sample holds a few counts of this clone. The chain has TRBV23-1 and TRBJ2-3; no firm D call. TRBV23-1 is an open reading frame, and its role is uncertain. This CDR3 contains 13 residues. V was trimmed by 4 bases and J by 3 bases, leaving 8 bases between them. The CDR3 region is CASSLPRTDTQYF. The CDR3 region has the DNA TGCGCCAGCAGTCTTCCGAGGACAGATACGCAGTATTTT.

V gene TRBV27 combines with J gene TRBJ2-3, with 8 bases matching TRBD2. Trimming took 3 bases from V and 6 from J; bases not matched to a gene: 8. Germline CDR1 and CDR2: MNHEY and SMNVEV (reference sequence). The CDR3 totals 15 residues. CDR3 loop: CASSFLGLVGDTQYF. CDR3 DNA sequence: TGTGCCAGCAGTTTTTTGGGACTAGTCGGGGATACGCAGTATTTT.

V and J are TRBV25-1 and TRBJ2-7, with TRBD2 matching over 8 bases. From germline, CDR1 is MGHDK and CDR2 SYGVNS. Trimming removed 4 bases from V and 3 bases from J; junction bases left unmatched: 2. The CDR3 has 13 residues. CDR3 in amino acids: CASSAGTSYEQYF. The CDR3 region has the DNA TGTGCCAGCAGTGCAGGGACTAGCTACGAGCAGTACTTC.